This TCR delta chain is from a study of gammadelta T cells in human blood. The CDR3 contains 19 residues. Losses at the gene ends were 0 bases for V and 4 bases for J; bases not matched to a gene: 18. The germline V gene has CDR1 GEAIGNYY and CDR2 EKD. In the case of this clone: What it binds is not known.

TCRdb made new clone calls on the RT-PCR reads using CATT. The sample has about 1,500 delta-chain clones, 17% seen once. Study-wide results and caveats: Microbial exposure appeared to drive polyclonal γδ T cell expansion after birth.

The TCR comes from a human donor. Specimen: non-Vgamma9Vdelta2 gamma-delta T cells from infant blood. V is TRDV2 and J is TRDJ1; 8 bases fit TRDD3. The J gene is not listed in TCRdb, so it was assigned here from a DNA match to germline. The CDR3 nucleotides read TGTGCCTGTGACACCCTAAGAAGGGCCGAGGGGGATAAGGTCGATAAACTCATCTTT. Its protein product is CACDTLRRAEGDKVDKLIF.